The rows below give T cell receptor beta chains drawn from one sample of a study of early stage breast cancer tumors. The assay was immunoSEQ multiplex PCR, and TCRdb's table has in-frame clones only and misses some. The sample lists about 30,000 clones; approximately 72% were seen once. The sequenced material came from blood. These receptors were obtained from a person aged 45-60 years with breast cancer. CDR3s include the opening cysteine and the closing phenylalanine or tryptophan. D genes are given only for firm matches. Only some rows state a clone size, as once, few, many or a class for expanded clones.

TRBJ2-5 | . | TRBD2 | TRBV19 | CASSPSGLAGGRGETQYF | TGTGCCAGTAGTCCAAGTGGACTAGCGGGAGGGAGGGGAGAGACCCAGTACTTC
TRBJ1-2 | . | . | TRBV11-1 | CASSLDDYGYTF | TGTGCCAGCAGCTTAGACGACTATGGCTACACCTTC
TRBJ2-7 | few | TRBD1 | TRBV27 | CASSLTGSSYEQYF | TGTGCCAGCAGTCTGACAGGGAGCTCCTACGAGCAGTACTTC
TRBJ1-1 | . | . | TRBV29-1 | CSVNRGTKNTEAFF | TGCAGCGTTAATCGGGGGACAAAGAACACTGAAGCTTTCTTT
TRBJ2-5 | . | TRBD2 | TRBV15 | CATSRDSLAGGRYSAQYF | TGTGCCACCAGCAGAGATTCCCTAGCGGGAGGGCGGTATAGTGCCCAGTACTTC
TRBJ1-5 | few | . | TRBV27 | CASSKSNQPQHF | TGTGCCAGCAGCAAGAGCAATCAGCCCCAGCATTTT
TRBJ2-1 | once | TRBD2 | TRBV7-9 | CASSFAGGSYNEQFF | TGTGCCAGCAGCTTCGCGGGGGGCTCCTACAATGAGCAGTTCTTC
TRBJ2-1 | . | TRBD2 | TRBV27 | CASSPRLARLVPYYNEQFF | TGTGCCAGCAGTCCCCGACTAGCCCGTCTAGTGCCGTACTACAATGAGCAGTTCTTC
TRBJ1-2 | . | TRBD1 | TRBV6-1 | CASSGTANYGYTF | TGTGCCAGCAGCGGGACAGCCAACTATGGCTACACCTTC
TRBJ2-5 | . | . | TRBV5-1 | CASSLGARQETQYF | TGCGCCAGCAGCTTAGGGGCCAGGCAAGAGACCCAGTACTTC
TRBJ2-7 | . | . | TRBV5-8 | CASSLDSASSYEQYF | TGTGCCAGCAGCTTGGATTCAGCGAGCTCCTACGAGCAGTACTTC
TRBJ2-7 | . | . | TRBV19 | CASQRDNSYEQYF | TGTGCCAGTCAAAGGGACAACTCCTACGAGCAGTACTTC
TRBJ2-7 | . | . | TRBV19 | CASSIGPLELNEQYF | TGTGCCAGTAGTATAGGTCCGCTCGAGTTGAACGAGCAGTACTTC
TRBJ2-3 | . | . | TRBV19 | CASGWNTDTQYF | TGTGCCAGTGGATGGAACACAGATACGCAGTATTTT
TRBJ1-1 | . | TRBD1 | TRBV11-2 | CASSSGNRGTEAFF | TGTGCCAGCAGCTCAGGTAACAGGGGAACAGAAGCTTTCTTT
TRBJ2-7 | . | . | TRBV6-5 | CASRTGGGSSYEQYF | TGTGCCAGCAGGACCGGAGGAGGGTCCTCCTACGAGCAGTACTTC
TRBJ1-2 | . | . | TRBV5-4 | CASRAGTAISGYTF | TGTGCCAGCAGGGCCGGTACCGCCATATCTGGCTACACCTTC
TRBJ2-1 | many | . | TRBV5-5 | CASSLGLSSYNEQFF | TGTGCCAGCAGCCTGGGACTTAGCTCCTACAATGAGCAGTTCTTC
TRBJ1-4 | once | . | TRBV5-4 | CASSFKNEKLFF | TGTGCCAGCAGCTTTAAGAATGAAAAACTGTTTTTT
TRBJ2-1 | once | . | TRBV4-2 | CASSQPSGGANNEQFF | TGTGCCAGCAGCCAACCCAGTGGGGGCGCGAACAATGAGCAGTTCTTC